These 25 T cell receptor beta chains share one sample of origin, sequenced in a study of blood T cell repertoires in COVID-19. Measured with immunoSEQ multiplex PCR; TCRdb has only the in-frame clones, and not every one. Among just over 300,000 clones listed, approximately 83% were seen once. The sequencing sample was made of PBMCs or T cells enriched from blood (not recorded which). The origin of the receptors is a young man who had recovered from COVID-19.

The CDR3 is CASSLELRDYGYTF. CDR3 in DNA: TGTGCCAGCAGCTTGGAACTGAGGGACTATGGCTACACCTTC. V is TRBV5-4 and J is TRBJ1-2, with unresolved D. Germline loops: CDR1 SGHNT, CDR2 YYREEE (reference sequence). V was cut by 0 bases and J by 3 bases, with 9 bases left in between. The CDR3 contains 14 residues.

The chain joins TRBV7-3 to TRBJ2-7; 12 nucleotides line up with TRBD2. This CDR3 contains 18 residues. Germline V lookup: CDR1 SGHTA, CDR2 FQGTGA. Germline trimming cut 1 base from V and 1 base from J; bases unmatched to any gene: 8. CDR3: CASSLNPPGLAGSYEQYF. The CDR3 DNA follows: TGTGCCAGCAGCTTAAACCCCCCAGGACTAGCGGGGTCCTACGAGCAGTACTTC.

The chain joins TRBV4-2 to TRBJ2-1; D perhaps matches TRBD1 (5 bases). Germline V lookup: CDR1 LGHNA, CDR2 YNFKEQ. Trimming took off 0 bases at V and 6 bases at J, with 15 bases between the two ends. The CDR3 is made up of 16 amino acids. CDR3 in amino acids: CASSQDGHRSLNEQFF. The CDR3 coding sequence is TGTGCCAGCAGCCAAGATGGGCACAGGTCTCTCAATGAGCAGTTCTTC.

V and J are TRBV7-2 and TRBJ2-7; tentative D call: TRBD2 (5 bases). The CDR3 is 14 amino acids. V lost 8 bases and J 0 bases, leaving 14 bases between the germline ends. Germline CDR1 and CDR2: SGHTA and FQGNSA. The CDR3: CASGGFPSSYEQYF. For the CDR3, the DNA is TGTGCCAGCGGCGGGTTCCCAAGCTCCTACGAGCAGTACTTC.

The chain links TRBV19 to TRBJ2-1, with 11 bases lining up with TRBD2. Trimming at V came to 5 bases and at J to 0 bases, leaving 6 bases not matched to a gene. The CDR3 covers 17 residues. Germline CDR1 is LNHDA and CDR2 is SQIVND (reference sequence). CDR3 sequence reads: CASSPRLAGSSYNEQFF. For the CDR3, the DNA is TGTGCCAGTAGTCCGAGACTAGCGGGGAGCTCCTACAATGAGCAGTTCTTC.

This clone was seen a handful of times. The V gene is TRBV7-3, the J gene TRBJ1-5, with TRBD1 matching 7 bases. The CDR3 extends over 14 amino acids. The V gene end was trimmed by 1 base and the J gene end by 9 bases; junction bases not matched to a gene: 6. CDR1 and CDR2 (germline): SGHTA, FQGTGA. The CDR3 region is CASSLRQGFRPQHF. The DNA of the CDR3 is TGTGCCAGCAGCTTAAGACAGGGCTTTCGGCCCCAGCATTTT.

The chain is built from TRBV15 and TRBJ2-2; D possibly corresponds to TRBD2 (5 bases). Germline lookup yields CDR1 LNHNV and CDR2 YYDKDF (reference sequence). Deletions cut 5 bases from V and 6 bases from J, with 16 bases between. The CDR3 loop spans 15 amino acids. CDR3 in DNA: TGTGCCACCAGCGGGTACCGGGGTAGCGCCGGGGAGCTGTTTTTT. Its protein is CATSGYRGSAGELFF.

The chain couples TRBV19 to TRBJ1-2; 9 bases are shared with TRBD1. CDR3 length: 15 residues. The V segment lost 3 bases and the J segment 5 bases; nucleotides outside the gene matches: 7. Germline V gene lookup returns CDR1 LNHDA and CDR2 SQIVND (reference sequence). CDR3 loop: CASSIPRDREYGYTF. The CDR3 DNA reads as TGTGCCAGTAGTATCCCTCGGGACAGGGAATATGGCTACACCTTC.

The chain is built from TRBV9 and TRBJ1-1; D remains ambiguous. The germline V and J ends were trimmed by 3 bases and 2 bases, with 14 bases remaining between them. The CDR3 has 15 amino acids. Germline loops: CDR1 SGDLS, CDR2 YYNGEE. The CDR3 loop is CASSARGLGNTEAFF. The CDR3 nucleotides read TGTGCCAGCAGCGCCCGCGGGCTAGGAAACACTGAAGCTTTCTTT.

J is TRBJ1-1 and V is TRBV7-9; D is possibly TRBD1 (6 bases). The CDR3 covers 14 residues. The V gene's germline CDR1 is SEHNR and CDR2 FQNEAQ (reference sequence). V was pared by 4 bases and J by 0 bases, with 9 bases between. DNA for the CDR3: TGTGCCAGCAGCTCTGGACAGCTGAACACTGAAGCTTTCTTT. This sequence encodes CASSSGQLNTEAFF.

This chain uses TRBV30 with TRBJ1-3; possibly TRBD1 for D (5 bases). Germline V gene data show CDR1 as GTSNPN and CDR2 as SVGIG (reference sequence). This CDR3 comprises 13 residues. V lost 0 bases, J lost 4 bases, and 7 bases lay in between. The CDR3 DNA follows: TGTGCCTGGAGTGTGCAGGGAGGAAACACCATATATTTT. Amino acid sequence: CAWSVQGGNTIYF. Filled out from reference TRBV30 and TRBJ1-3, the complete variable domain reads SQTIHQWPATLVQPVGSPLSLECTVEGTSNPNLYWYRQAAGRGLQLLFYSVGIGQISSEVPQNLSASRPQDRQFILSSKKLLLSDSGFYLCAWSVQGGNTIYFGEGSWLTVV.

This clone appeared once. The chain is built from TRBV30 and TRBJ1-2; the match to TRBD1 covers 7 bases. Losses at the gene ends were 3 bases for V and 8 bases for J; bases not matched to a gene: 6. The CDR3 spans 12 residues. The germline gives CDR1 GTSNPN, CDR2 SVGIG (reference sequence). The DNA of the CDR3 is TGTGCCTGGAGGACAGGGCCGGGAGGCTACACCTTC. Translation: CAWRTGPGGYTF.

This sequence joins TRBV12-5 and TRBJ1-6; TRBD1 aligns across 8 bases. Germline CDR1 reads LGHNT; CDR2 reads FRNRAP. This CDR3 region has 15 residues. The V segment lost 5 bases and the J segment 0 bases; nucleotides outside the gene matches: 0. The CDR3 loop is CASGTGGSYNSPLHF. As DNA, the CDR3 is TGTGCTAGTGGTACAGGGGGCTCCTATAATTCACCCCTCCACTTT.

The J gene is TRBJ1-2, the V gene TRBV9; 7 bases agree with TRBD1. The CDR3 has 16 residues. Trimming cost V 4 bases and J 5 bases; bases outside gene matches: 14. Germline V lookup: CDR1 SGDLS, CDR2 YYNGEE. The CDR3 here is CASSTTGHGALYGYTF. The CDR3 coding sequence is TGTGCCAGCAGCACGACAGGGCATGGGGCTCTATATGGCTACACCTTC.

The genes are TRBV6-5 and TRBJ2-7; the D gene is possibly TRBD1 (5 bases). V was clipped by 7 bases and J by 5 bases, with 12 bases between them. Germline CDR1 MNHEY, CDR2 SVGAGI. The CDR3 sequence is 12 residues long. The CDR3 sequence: CASTPTGHEQYF. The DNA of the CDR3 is TGTGCCAGCACCCCCACAGGCCACGAGCAGTACTTC.

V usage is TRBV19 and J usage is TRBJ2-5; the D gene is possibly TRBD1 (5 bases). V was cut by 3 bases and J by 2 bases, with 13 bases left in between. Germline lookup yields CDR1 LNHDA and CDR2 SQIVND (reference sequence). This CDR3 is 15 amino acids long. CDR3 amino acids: CASSIGRARQETQYF. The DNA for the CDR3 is TGTGCCAGTAGTATTGGCAGGGCCCGTCAAGAGACCCAGTACTTC.

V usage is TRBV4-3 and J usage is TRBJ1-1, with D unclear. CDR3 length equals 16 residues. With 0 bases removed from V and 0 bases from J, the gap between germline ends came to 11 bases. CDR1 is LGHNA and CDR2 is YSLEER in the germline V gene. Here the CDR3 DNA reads TGCGCCAGCAGCCAAGATAAGGAGGGTGTGAACACTGAAGCTTTCTTT. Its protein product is CASSQDKEGVNTEAFF.

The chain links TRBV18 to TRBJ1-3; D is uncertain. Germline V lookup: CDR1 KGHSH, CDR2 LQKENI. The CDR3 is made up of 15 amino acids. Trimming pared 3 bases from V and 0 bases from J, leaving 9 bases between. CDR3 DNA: TGTGCCAGCTCACCCTCCAGTTTCTCTGGAAACACCATATATTTT. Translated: CASSPSSFSGNTIYF.

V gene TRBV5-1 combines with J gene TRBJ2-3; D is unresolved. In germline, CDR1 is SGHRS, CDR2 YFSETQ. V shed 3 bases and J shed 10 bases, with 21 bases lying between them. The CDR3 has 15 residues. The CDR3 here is CASSSGDDAPIPQYF. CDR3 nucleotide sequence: TGCGCCAGCAGCTCCGGAGACGACGCACCTATTCCGCAGTATTTT.

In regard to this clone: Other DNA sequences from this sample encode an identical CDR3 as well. CDR3 loop: CASSLGGYTDTQYF. The CDR3, as DNA: TGTGCCAGCAGCCTCGGGGGGTACACAGATACGCAGTATTTT. The rearrangement uses TRBV13 and TRBJ2-3, with 7 bases lining up with TRBD2. Germline V gives CDR1 PRHDT, CDR2 FYEKMQ (reference sequence). The CDR3 is 14 amino acids. V was clipped by 5 bases and J by 2 bases; unmatched bases: 4.

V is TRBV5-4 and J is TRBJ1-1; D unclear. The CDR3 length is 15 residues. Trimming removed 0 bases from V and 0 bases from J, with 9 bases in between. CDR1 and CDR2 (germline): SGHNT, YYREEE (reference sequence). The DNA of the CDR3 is TGTGCCAGCAGCTTGGTGGGCAGTATGAACACTGAAGCTTTCTTT. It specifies CASSLVGSMNTEAFF.

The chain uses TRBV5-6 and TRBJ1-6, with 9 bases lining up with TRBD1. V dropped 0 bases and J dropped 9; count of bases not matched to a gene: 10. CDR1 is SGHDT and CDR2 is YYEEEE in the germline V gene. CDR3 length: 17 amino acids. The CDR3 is CASSLDRGRVSVSPLHF. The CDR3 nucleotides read TGTGCCAGCAGCTTGGACAGGGGGCGCGTATCAGTTTCACCCCTCCACTTT.

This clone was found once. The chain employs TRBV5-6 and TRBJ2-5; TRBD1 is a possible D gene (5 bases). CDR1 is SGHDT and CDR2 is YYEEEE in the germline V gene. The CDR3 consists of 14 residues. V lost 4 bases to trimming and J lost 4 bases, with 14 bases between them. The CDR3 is CASSRGQGGETQYF. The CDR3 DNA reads TGTGCCAGCAGCCGTGGTCAGGGTGGAGAGACCCAGTACTTC.

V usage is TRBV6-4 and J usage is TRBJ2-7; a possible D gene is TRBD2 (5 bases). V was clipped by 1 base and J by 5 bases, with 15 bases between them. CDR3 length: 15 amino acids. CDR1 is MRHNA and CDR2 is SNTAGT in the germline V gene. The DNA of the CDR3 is TGTGCCAGCAGTGACTTGAGGGATAGACAACACGAGCAGTACTTC. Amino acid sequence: CASSDLRDRQHEQYF.

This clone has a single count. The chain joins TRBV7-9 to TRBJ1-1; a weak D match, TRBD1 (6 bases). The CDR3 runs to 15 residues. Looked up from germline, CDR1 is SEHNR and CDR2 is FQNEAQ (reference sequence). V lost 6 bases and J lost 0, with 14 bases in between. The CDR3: CASSYLQGVNTEAFF. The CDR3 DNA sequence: TGTGCCAGCAGTTATTTACAGGGAGTGAACACTGAAGCTTTCTTT.